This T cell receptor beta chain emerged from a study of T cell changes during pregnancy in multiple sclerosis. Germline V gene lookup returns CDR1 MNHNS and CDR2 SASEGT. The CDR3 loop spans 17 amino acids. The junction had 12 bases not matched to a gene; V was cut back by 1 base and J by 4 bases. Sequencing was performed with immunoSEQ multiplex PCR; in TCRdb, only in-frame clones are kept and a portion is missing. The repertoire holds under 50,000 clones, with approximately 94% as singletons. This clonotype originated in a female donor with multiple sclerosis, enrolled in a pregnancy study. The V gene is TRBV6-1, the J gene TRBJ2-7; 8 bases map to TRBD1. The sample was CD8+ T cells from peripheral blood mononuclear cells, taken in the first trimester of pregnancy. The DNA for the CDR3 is TGTGCCAGCAGTGAAGAAACGGGGTGGCAGGGGGCATACGAGCAGTACTTC. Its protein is CASSEETGWQGAYEQYF.